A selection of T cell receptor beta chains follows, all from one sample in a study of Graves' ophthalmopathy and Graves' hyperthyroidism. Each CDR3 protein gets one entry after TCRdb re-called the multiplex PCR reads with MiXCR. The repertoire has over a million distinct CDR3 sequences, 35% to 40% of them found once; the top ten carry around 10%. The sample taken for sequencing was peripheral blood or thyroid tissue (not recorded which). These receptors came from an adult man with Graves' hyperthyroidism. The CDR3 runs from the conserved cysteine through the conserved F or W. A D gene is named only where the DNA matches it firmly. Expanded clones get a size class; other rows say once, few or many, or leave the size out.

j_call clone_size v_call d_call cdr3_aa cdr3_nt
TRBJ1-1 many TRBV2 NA CASRRAAEAFF TGTGCCAGCAGGAGGGCAGCTGAAGCTTTCTTT
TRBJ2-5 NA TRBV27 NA CASSLSGGHVETQYF TGTGCCAGCAGTTTATCGGGGGGGCACGTAGAGACCCAGTACTTC
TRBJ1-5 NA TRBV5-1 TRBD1 CARYRGRPTIHSNQSQHF TGCGCCAGATACAGGGGGCGGCCAACAATTCATAGCAATCAGTCCCAGCATTTT
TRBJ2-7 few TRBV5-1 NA CASSWGSEDEQYF TGCGCCAGCAGCTGGGGGTCAGAGGACGAGCAGTACTTC
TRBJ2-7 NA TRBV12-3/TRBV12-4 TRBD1 CASSRRRDRGPSYEQYF TGTGCCAGCAGCCGACGCCGAGACAGGGGACCCTCCTACGAGCAGTACTTC
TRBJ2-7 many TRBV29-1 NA CSAPGGGYF TGCAGCGCTCCCGGGGGTGGGTACTTC
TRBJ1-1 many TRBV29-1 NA CSVGNPGEAFF TGCAGCGTTGGAAATCCCGGAGAAGCTTTCTTT
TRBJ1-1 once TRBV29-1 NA CSVGGTQNTEAFF TGCAGCGTTGGAGGGACCCAGAACACTGAAGCTTTCTTT
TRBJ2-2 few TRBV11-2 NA CASSQNALELFF TGTGCCAGCAGCCAGAACGCCCTGGAGCTGTTTTTT
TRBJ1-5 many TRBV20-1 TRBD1 CSAPRQGSTNQPQHF TGCAGTGCACCACGACAGGGAAGCACAAATCAGCCCCAGCATTTT
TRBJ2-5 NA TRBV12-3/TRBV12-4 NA CASKRGRDQETQYF TGTGCCAGCAAAAGGGGGAGGGACCAAGAGACCCAGTACTTC
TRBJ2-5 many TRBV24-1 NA CATSDRRVATQYF TGTGCCACCAGTGACCGACGGGTGGCGACCCAGTACTTC
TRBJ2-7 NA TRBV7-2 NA CASSLAAGSEALEQYF TGTGCCAGCAGCTTAGCAGCAGGGAGTGAGGCTCTAGAGCAGTACTTC
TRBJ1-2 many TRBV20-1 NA CSAKTDRPYGYTF TGCAGTGCAAAAACGGACAGACCCTATGGCTACACCTTC
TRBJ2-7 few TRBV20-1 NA CSASFVGGEQYF TGCAGTGCTAGTTTCGTCGGGGGCGAGCAGTACTTC
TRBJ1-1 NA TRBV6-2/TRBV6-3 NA CASNQPSRLYF TGTGCCAGCAACCAACCCAGTCGCTTATATTTT
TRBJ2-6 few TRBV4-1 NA CASSHGAGLGANVLTF TGCGCCAGCAGCCATGGGGCGGGGTTGGGGGCCAACGTCCTGACTTTC
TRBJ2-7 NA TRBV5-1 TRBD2 CASSGGTSRAYEQYF TGCGCCAGCAGCGGAGGGACTAGCAGAGCCTACGAGCAGTACTTC
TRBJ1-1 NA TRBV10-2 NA CASSEDGGRTEAFF TGCGCCAGCAGTGAGGACGGCGGTCGCACTGAAGCTTTCTTT
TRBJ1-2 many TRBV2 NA CATQGGGGFYGYTF TGTGCCACCCAGGGAGGTGGGGGCTTCTATGGCTACACCTTC
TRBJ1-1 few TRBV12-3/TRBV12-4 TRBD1 CASSRGGRGSAMKMNTEAFF TGTGCCAGCAGCCGTGGGGGCAGGGGGTCCGCGATGAAGATGAACACTGAAGCTTTCTTT
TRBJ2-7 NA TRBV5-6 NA CASSWRRVNYEQYF TGTGCCAGCAGCTGGCGGAGAGTCAACTACGAGCAGTACTTC
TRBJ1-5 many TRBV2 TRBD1 CASSGPGAGGHQPQHF TGTGCCAGCAGTGGCCCCGGGGCAGGGGGCCATCAGCCCCAGCATTTT
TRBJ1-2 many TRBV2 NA CASSEALGWMRGYTF TGTGCCAGCAGTGAAGCGCTGGGGTGGATGCGGGGCTACACCTTC
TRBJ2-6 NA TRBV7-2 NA CASSPYWGANVLTF TGTGCCAGCAGCCCCTATTGGGGGGCCAACGTCCTGACTTTC
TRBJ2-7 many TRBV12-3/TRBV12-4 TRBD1 CASSLEDRNYYEQYF TGTGCCAGCAGTTTGGAGGACAGGAACTACTACGAGCAGTACTTC